The 13 T cell receptor beta chains given below trace back to one sample, sequenced in a study of CD8 T cells in ankylosing spondylitis. MiXCR, run by TCRdb on the 5' RACE reads, gives a single entry per CDR3 protein. The repertoire includes around 320,000 distinct CDR3 sequences, 20% to 25% of them detected once, and around 3.2% sits in the top ten. The sequencing input was blood, either unsorted or a sorted T cell fraction (not recorded which). These receptor sequences come from a female donor with ankylosing spondylitis or in good health (not recorded which).

V gene TRBV20-1 combines with J gene TRBJ1-2; unclear D gene. Trimming took off 0 bases at V and 7 bases at J, with 6 bases between the two ends. This CDR3 contains 11 residues. Germline-derived CDR1 and CDR2 are DFQATT and SNEGSKA (reference sequence). As DNA, the CDR3 is TGCAGTGCTAGAGATGGGCTTGGCTACACCTTC. Translated, it gives CSARDGLGYTF.

This clonotype was detected a few times. This chain uses TRBV4-2 with TRBJ2-2; 8 bases fit TRBD1. From germline, CDR1 is LGHNA and CDR2 YNFKEQ. The CDR3 runs 16 residues. Trimming at V came to 2 bases and at J to 4 bases, leaving 6 bases not matched to a gene. CDR3 loop: CASSQLGQGGTGELFF. DNA for the CDR3: TGTGCCAGCAGCCAACTAGGACAGGGAGGCACCGGGGAGCTGTTTTTT.

This clonotype was seen only a few times. This chain uses TRBV12-3 or TRBV12-4 with TRBJ2-1, with 7 bases fitting TRBD1. The V gene end was trimmed by 6 bases and the J gene end by 8 bases; junction bases not matched to a gene: 10. The CDR3 is made up of 14 amino acids. The CDR3 bases are TGTGCCAGCAGGGGATCCCGGGACAGTCATGAGCAGTTCTTC. It is translated as CASRGSRDSHEQFF.

V usage is TRBV25-1 and J usage is TRBJ1-2; TRBD1 matches 9 bases. The J segment lost 6 bases and the V segment lost 5 bases, leaving 7 bases of the junction unmatched. The CDR3 has 14 residues. The germline gives CDR1 MGHDK, CDR2 SYGVNS. Here the CDR3 reads CASSSRDRVDGYTF. Here the CDR3 DNA reads TGTGCCAGCAGTTCCCGGGACAGGGTAGATGGCTACACCTTC.

The V gene is TRBV30, the J gene TRBJ1-2, with TRBD1 as a possible D gene (6 bases). CDR3 length equals 12 residues. The germline V gene has CDR1 GTSNPN and CDR2 SVGIG (reference sequence). V was trimmed by 2 bases and J by 7 bases, leaving 11 bases between them. The CDR3 is CAWSRGRGGYTF. DNA of the CDR3: TGTGCCTGGAGTCGGGGGCGGGGTGGCTACACCTTC.

This clonotype was recorded a few times. This chain links TRBV20-1 with TRBJ2-5; D gene uncertain. The CDR3 loop spans 14 amino acids. Germline CDR1 is DFQATT and CDR2 is SNEGSKA (reference sequence). V was pared by 3 bases and J by 5 bases, with 16 bases between. CDR3 bases: TGCAGTGCTAGTTTGGCAGTCCTAGGGGAGACCCAGTACTTC. Translated: CSASLAVLGETQYF.

This clonotype was counted ten times or more. This rearrangement joins TRBV29-1 to TRBJ2-1; 13 nucleotides match TRBD2. This CDR3 has 14 residues. Germline V lookup: CDR1 SQVTM, CDR2 ANQGSEA. V shed 7 bases and J 6 bases; nucleotides not matched to a gene: 6. DNA for the CDR3: TGCAGCGCACTCACTAGCGGGAGGGGCAATGAGCAGTTCTTC. Its protein is CSALTSGRGNEQFF.

This clonotype occurred a few times. V is TRBV20-1 and J is TRBJ2-1; 10 positions agree with TRBD2. Trimming removed 1 base from V and 8 bases from J; junction bases left unmatched: 8. Germline CDR1 is DFQATT and CDR2 is SNEGSKA (reference sequence). The CDR3 runs to 15 residues. The CDR3 is CSARGYLAGEDEQFF. The CDR3 DNA reads as TGCAGTGCTAGAGGTTACCTAGCGGGAGAGGATGAGCAGTTCTTC.

This clonotype was seen more than once but under ten times. The rearrangement links TRBV6-1 to TRBJ2-3, with 7 bases aligning to TRBD1. The ends lost 7 bases at V and 6 bases at J; junction bases unmatched: 7. The length of the CDR3 is 13 residues. The V gene's germline CDR1 is MNHNS and CDR2 SASEGT. CDR3 protein: CASTRGRGDTQYF. In nucleotides, the CDR3 is TGTGCCAGCACACGGGGCAGGGGGGATACGCAGTATTTT.

This clonotype came up a few times. V and J are TRBV10-3 and TRBJ2-7; D call uncertain. The germline gives CDR1 ENHRY, CDR2 SYGVKD. V was trimmed by 4 bases and J by 0 bases, leaving 7 bases between them. The CDR3 consists of 13 residues. The DNA for the CDR3 is TGTGCCATCAGTGGTATCTTCTCCTACGAGCAGTACTTC. Protein product: CAISGIFSYEQYF.

This clonotype was seen a few times. The chain couples TRBV6-1 to TRBJ1-1; no clear D. Per the germline V gene, CDR1 is MNHNS and CDR2 is SASEGT. This CDR3 comprises 13 residues. V was trimmed by 6 bases and J by 1 base, leaving 9 bases between them. The CDR3 sequence is CASSPVPNTEAFF. The CDR3 DNA sequence: TGTGCCAGCAGCCCAGTACCGAACACTGAAGCTTTCTTT.

The chain combines TRBV2 with TRBJ2-5; perhaps TRBD1 as D (5 bases). Deletions cut 6 bases from V and 4 bases from J, with 12 bases between. The CDR3 covers 13 residues. Per the germline V gene, CDR1 is SNHLY and CDR2 is FYNNEI. Written as DNA, the CDR3 is TGTGCCAGCAGGGACATCGGGCGAGAGACCCAGTACTTC. Protein sequence: CASRDIGRETQYF.

V usage is TRBV6-6 and J usage is TRBJ2-3, with D unresolved. Trimming cost V 4 bases and J 4 bases, with 9 bases left between them. Per the germline V gene, CDR1 is MNHNY and CDR2 is SVGAGI (reference sequence). The CDR3 is 13 amino acids. The CDR3 region is CASSSPFSDTQYF. CDR3 coding DNA: TGTGCCAGCAGTTCCCCCTTTTCAGATACGCAGTATTTT.